The clone carrying this T cell receptor (beta chain) has just one count. Profiled with immunoSEQ multiplex PCR; TCRdb holds only in-frame clones, not every one. The sample records roughly 250,000 clones, approximately 84% being singletons. Enrolled during active infection, Seattle patients were then followed longitudinally. The data originate from a study of blood T cell repertoires in COVID-19. Study in general: PBMCs, B-cell-depleted T cells, or T cells were the source of the cDNA or gDNA that made up the material.

The receptor's source is a person in their 70s with COVID-19, enrolled during active disease. Material: peripheral blood.

The DNA for the CDR3 is TGTGCCAGCAGTTACCTAGCGGGGCCCCGGGATACGCAGTATTTT. Amino acid sequence: CASSYLAGPRDTQYF. The chain has TRBV6-2 or TRBV6-3 and TRBJ2-3, with 9 bases aligning to TRBD2. Germline lookup yields CDR1 MNHEY and CDR2 SVGEGT. V dropped 2 bases and J dropped 6; count of bases not matched to a gene: 6. The CDR3 sequence is 15 residues long.